This T cell receptor (beta chain) appears in the sequencing data of a study of cytomegalovirus exposure and HLA in healthy donors. General study results and limits: Testing in vitro showed a few CMV-associated chains specific for CMV antigens. Associated with HLA alleles at 0.05 false discovery rate in a later analysis were approximately 17,000 TCR beta sequences. A later analysis reported that several of the most significant clusters appeared to be linked to common viral pathogens, among them Epstein-Barr virus. Differences between HLA loci emerged in a later analysis of TCR association rates, with DRB1 most and HLA-C fewest.

A multiplex PCR was run with 60 Vbeta primers and 13 Jbeta primers. Generated by immunoSEQ multiplex PCR, the TCRdb table keeps only in-frame clones and is missing some. The sample consists of approximately 170,000 clones, roughly 84% of them appearing once. The CDR3 runs 13 residues. From germline, CDR1 is MGHDK and CDR2 SYGVNS. The V segment lost 3 bases and the J segment 6 bases; nucleotides outside the gene matches: 1. Of note for this clone: What it binds is unknown.

The TCR was taken from a male donor in good health and CMV-seronegative. The source material was PBMCs. The V gene is TRBV25-1, the J gene TRBJ1-3; 8 bases are a match to TRBD1. The CDR3 DNA reads TGTGCCAGCAGTGAGACAGGGGTAAACACCATATATTTT. This translates into CASSETGVNTIYF.